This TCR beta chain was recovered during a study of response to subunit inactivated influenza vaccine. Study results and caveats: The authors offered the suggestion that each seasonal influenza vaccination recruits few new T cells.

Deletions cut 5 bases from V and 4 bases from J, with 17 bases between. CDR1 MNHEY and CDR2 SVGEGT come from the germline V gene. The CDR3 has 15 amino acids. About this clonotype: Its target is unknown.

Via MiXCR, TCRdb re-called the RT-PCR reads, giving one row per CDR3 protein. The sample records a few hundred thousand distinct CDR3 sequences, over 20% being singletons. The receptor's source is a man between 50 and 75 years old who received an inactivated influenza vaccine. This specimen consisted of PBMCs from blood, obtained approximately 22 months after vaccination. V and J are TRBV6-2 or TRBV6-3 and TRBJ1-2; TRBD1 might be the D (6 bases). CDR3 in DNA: TGTGCCAGCAGTCTCCAGGACAGAGCTGGCTATGGCTACACCTTC. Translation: CASSLQDRAGYGYTF.